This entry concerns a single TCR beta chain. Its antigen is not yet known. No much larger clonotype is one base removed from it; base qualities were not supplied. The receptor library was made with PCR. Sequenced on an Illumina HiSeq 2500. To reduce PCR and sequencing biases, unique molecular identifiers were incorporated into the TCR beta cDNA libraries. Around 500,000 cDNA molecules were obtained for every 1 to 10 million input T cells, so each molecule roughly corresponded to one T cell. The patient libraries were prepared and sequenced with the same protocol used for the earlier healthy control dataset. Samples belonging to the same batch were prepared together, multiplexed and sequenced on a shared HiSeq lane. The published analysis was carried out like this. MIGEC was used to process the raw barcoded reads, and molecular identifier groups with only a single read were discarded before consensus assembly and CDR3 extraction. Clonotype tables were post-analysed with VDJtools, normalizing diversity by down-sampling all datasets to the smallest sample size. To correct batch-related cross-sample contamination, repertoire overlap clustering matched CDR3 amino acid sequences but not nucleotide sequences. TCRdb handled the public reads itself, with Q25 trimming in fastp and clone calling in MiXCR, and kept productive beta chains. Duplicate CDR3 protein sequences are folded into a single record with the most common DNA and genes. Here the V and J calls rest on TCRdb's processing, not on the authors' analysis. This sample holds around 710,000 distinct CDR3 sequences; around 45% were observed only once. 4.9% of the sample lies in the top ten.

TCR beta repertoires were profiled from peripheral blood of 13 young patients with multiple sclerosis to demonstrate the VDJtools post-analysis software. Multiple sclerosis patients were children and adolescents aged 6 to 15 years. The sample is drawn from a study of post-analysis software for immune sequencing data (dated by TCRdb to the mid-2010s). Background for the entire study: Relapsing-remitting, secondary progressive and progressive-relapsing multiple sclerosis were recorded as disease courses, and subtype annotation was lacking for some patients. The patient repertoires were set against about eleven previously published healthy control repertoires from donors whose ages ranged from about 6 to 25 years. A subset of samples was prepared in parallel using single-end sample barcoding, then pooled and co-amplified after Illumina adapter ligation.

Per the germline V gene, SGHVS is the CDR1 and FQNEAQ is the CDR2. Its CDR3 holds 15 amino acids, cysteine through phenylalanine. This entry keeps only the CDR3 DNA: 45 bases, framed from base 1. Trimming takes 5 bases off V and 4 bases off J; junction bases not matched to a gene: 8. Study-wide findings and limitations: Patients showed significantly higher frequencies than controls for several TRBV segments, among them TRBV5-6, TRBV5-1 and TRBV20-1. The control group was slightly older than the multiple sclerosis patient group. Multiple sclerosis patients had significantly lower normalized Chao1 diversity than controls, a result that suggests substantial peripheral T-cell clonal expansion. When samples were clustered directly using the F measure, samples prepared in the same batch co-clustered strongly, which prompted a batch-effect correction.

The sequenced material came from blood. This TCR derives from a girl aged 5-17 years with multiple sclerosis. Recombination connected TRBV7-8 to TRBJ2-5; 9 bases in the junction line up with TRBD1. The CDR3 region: CASSVEQGALETQYF. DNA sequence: TGTGCCAGCAGCGTCGAACAGGGGGCCTTAGAGACCCAGTACTTC.